The 13 T cell receptor beta chains below were found in one sample sequenced in a study of blood T cell repertoires in COVID-19. Profiled with immunoSEQ multiplex PCR; TCRdb holds only in-frame clones, not every one. The table records about 180,000 clones, roughly nine tenths of them present only once. Sequenced: peripheral blood. These receptors were taken from an older man with active or convalescent COVID-19.

The chain combines TRBV29-1 with TRBJ2-3; tentatively, D is TRBD1 (5 bases). The CDR3 extends over 13 amino acids. Germline CDR1 is SQVTM and CDR2 is ANQGSEA. V was shortened by 7 bases and J by 4 bases, with 15 bases between the two germline ends. The chain's CDR3 is CSGKTVSADTQYF. The CDR3 coding sequence is TGCAGCGGGAAGACAGTCAGCGCAGATACGCAGTATTTT.

V usage is TRBV7-8 and J usage is TRBJ1-2, with D possibly being TRBD1 (5 bases). Looked up from germline, CDR1 is SGHVS and CDR2 is FQNEAQ. The CDR3 is made up of 15 amino acids. Trimming left V 2 bases short and J 7 bases short, with 17 bases between. The CDR3 sequence is CASSLPGTKPTGYTF. CDR3 bases: TGTGCCAGCAGCTTACCCGGGACTAAACCAACTGGCTACACCTTC.

The chain uses TRBV28 and TRBJ2-6, with 7 bases aligning to TRBD1. The CDR3 is 16 amino acids. The V segment lost 2 bases and the J segment 2 bases; nucleotides outside the gene matches: 3. CDR1 is MDHEN, CDR2 SYDVKM, per germline. Here the CDR3 reads CASSLTGDPGANVLTF. CDR3 bases: TGTGCCAGCAGTTTAACAGGGGACCCTGGGGCCAACGTCCTGACTTTC.

The chain carries TRBV19 and TRBJ2-2; D is undetermined. Deletions cut 9 bases from V and 0 bases from J, with 20 bases between. There are 17 residues in the CDR3. Germline CDR1 LNHDA, CDR2 SQIVND (reference sequence). CDR3 in DNA: TGTGCCAGCCTACCAATGGGCAGCATCGCGAACACCGGGGAGCTGTTTTTT. This gives the protein CASLPMGSIANTGELFF.

The rearrangement links TRBV11-2 to TRBJ1-1; possibly TRBD1 for D (6 bases). CDR1 and CDR2 from the germline V gene are SGHAT and FQNNGV. V shed 5 bases and J shed 10 bases, with 17 bases lying between them. The CDR3 has 13 residues. In nucleotides, the CDR3 is TGTGCCAGCAGCAATTTCCGGGACACAAGAGCTTTCTTT. Its translation is CASSNFRDTRAFF.

This clone has only a few counts. The chain employs TRBV11-3 and TRBJ1-1, with 9 nucleotides matching TRBD1. CDR3 length equals 13 residues. The trim removed 9 bases at V and 5 bases at J, leaving 7 bases unmatched. Germline V lookup: CDR1 SGHNT, CDR2 YENEEA. CDR3 residues: CASQQGARTEAFF. CDR3 in DNA: TGTGCCAGTCAACAGGGGGCGAGGACTGAAGCTTTCTTT.

The chain carries TRBV27 and TRBJ1-1, with a weak D call TRBD1 (5 bases). CDR1 is MNHEY, CDR2 SMNVEV, per germline (reference sequence). This CDR3 comprises 13 residues. V shed 5 bases and J shed 5 bases, with 12 bases lying between them. The CDR3 region is CASSTTGRTEAFF. The DNA for the CDR3 is TGTGCCAGCAGTACAACAGGCCGGACTGAAGCTTTCTTT.

This chain links TRBV24-1 with TRBJ2-3, with 7 bases that match TRBD1. The CDR3 has 15 residues. CDR1 is KGHDR, CDR2 SFDVKD, per germline. V dropped 4 bases and J dropped 0; count of bases not matched to a gene: 3. The CDR3 DNA reads TGTGCCACCAGTGACGACAGGGTCAGCACAGATACGCAGTATTTT. Protein: CATSDDRVSTDTQYF.

The chain joins TRBV5-8 to TRBJ1-1; D remains unclear. The CDR3 is 16 residues long. Germline CDR1 and CDR2: SGHTS and YDEGEE. The V end was cut by 4 bases, the J end by 1 base, with 17 bases between. CDR3 loop: CASSPEHHGRNTEAFF. The CDR3 coding sequence is TGTGCCAGCAGCCCCGAGCATCACGGGAGGAACACTGAAGCTTTCTTT.

This clone was seen more than once but under ten times. The chain is built from TRBV7-3 and TRBJ2-7; 14 bases fit TRBD2. The CDR3 covers 16 residues. V was clipped by 5 bases and J by 4 bases; unmatched bases: 7. From germline, CDR1 is SGHTA and CDR2 FQGTGA. CDR3 loop: CASSPGLAGVGYEQYF. The CDR3, as DNA: TGTGCCAGCAGCCCGGGACTAGCGGGAGTGGGGTACGAGCAGTACTTC.

The chain couples TRBV15 to TRBJ1-2; D possibly corresponds to TRBD1 (6 bases). V dropped 4 bases and J dropped 5 bases, with 17 bases sitting between them. CDR1 and CDR2 (germline): LNHNV, YYDKDF (reference sequence). The CDR3 is 15 residues long. CDR3 loop: CATSTFQGNGYGYTF. The CDR3 DNA reads TGTGCCACCAGCACATTCCAGGGGAACGGGTATGGCTACACCTTC.

As regards this clone: The junction differs from germline at one of its ends, possibly a read error. The chain couples TRBV19 to TRBJ1-1; D call uncertain. The CDR3 runs 14 residues. Germline lookup yields CDR1 LNHDA and CDR2 SQIVND (reference sequence). The CDR3: CASSLDARNTEAFF. In DNA form, the CDR3 reads TGTGCCAGTAGTTTAGACGCGAGGAACACTGAAGCTTTCTTT.

The chain links TRBV7-2 to TRBJ2-7; TRBD2 might be the D (6 bases). V dropped 5 bases and J dropped 0 bases, with 14 bases sitting between them. Germline loops: CDR1 SGHTA, CDR2 FQGNSA. The CDR3 is 15 residues long. As DNA, the CDR3 is TGTGCCAGCAGCCCAGTGGGGGGAGGCTCCTACGAGCAGTACTTC. Protein: CASSPVGGGSYEQYF.